This TCR beta chain was recorded in a study of vaccination and CD4 T cells after COVID-19. Looking at the study overall: A CEFX pool, an HIV-1 Nef pool, or else no peptide went into the control cultures.

Treatment reported: roughly nine-day PBMC culture with coronavirus spike peptide pools or control peptides (ViraFEST assay). Those CD4+ T cells from the unexposed donor predate the COVID-19 pandemic (2011-2018). IL-2 at roughly 9.2 IU/ml and peptide pools at about 9.5 ug/ml were added to PBMCs cultured at around 2 million per well. This clonotype is termed medium-sized. Its antigen is unknown. Cultured CD4+ T cells had their DNA profiled by the Oncomine TCR Beta short-read assay. Extraction of genomic DNA was performed on cultured CD4+ T cells. TCRdb re-derived calls from the PCR reads in MiXCR, one entry per CDR3 protein. The sample lists about 10,000 distinct CDR3 sequences, roughly 34% occurring once. This CDR3 contains 14 residues. Per germline, CDR1 MNHNS and CDR2 SASEGT. Between the trimmed V and J ends, which lost 7 bases and 15 bases, there was a span of 22 bases.

The chain employs TRBV6-1 and TRBJ1-6; D perhaps matches TRBD1 (5 bases). The specimen was CD4+ T cells from blood, cultured in vitro. The TCR originated in a human donor in good health. CDR3 DNA sequence: TGTGCCAGCACCGGCGGCCAGGGCTTCGGCCGCCTCCACTTT. Amino acid sequence: CASTGGQGFGRLHF.